Detailed here is one T cell receptor beta chain. This sample was included in a study of blood T cell repertoires in COVID-19. The wider study: The United States, Italy and Spain provided the acute and convalescent COVID-19 samples. Nucleic acid was either cDNA or gDNA, and it came from T cells, B-cell-depleted T cells, or PBMCs.

Deletions cut 3 bases from V and 3 bases from J, with 9 bases between. CDR1 is MNHEY, CDR2 SMNVEV, per germline (reference sequence). This CDR3 spans 14 amino acids. Original processing notes: Amplification with reference gene primers provided the estimates of nucleated cell counts. Profiling relied on immunoSEQ multiplex PCR, and the TCRdb table lists in-frame clones only, not all of them. The DNA was the basis for D and trimming; V, J and clone size are from that table. This table holds roughly 330,000 clones, 80% to 90% found once. The sequenced sample consisted of peripheral blood. The sequence came from a man aged 18 to 35 who had recovered from COVID-19. The chain links TRBV27 to TRBJ1-5; possibly TRBD1 for D (6 bases). CDR3 region: CASSFRGYNQPQHF. CDR3 in DNA: TGTGCCAGCAGTTTTAGGGGGTACAATCAGCCCCAGCATTTT.